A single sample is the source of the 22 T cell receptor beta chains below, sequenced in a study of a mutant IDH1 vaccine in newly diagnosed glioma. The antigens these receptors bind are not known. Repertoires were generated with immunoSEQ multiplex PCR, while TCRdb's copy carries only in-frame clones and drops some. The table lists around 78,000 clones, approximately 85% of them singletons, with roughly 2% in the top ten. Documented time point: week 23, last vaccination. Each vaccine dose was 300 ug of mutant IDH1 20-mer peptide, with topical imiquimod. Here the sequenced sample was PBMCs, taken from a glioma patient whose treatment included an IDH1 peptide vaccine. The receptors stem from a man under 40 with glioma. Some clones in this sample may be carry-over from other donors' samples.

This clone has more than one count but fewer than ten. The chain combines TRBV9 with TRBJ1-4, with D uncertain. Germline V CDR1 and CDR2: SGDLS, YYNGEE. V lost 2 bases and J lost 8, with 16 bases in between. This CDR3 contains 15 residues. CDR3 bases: TGTGCCAGCAGCGTGGGCCATACGGCCCGGGAAAAACTGTTTTTT. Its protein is CASSVGHTAREKLFF. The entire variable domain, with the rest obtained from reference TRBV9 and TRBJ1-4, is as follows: DSGVTQTPKHLITATGQRVTLRCSPRSGDLSVYWYQQSLDQGLQFLIQYYNGEERAKGNILERFSAQQFPDLHSELNLSSLELGDSALYFCASSVGHTAREKLFFGSGTQLSVL.

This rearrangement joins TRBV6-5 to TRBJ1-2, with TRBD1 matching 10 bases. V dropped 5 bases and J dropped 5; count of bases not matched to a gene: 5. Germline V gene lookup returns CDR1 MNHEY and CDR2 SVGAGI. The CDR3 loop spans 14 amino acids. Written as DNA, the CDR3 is TGTGCCAGCAGTAGGGACAGGGGACAATATGGCTACACCTTC. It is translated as CASSRDRGQYGYTF.

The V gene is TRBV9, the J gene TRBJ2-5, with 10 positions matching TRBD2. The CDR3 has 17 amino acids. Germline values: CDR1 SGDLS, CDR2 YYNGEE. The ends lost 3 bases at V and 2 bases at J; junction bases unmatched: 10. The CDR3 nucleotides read TGTGCCAGCAGCGCCCGACCTGGACTAGCGGCTCAAGAGACCCAGTACTTC. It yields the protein CASSARPGLAAQETQYF.

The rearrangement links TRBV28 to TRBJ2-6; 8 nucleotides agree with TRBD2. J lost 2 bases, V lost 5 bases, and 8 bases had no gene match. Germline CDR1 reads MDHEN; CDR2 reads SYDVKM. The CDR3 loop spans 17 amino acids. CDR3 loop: CASSPTARGAGANVLTF. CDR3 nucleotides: TGTGCCAGCAGTCCCACAGCGCGGGGGGCTGGGGCCAACGTCCTGACTTTC.

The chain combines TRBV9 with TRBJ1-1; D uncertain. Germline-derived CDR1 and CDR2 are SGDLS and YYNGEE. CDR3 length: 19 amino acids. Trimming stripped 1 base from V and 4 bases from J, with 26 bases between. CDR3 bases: TGTGCCAGCAGCGTAAGGTCCGGAGGAGGGAGGCCCATGGGCACTGAAGCTTTCTTT. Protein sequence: CASSVRSGGGRPMGTEAFF.

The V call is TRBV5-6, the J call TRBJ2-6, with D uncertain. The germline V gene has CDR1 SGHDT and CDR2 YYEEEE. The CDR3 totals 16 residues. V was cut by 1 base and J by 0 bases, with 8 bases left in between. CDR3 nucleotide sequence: TGTGCCAGCAGCTTGCCCCCAACCTCTGGGGCCAACGTCCTGACTTTC. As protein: CASSLPPTSGANVLTF.

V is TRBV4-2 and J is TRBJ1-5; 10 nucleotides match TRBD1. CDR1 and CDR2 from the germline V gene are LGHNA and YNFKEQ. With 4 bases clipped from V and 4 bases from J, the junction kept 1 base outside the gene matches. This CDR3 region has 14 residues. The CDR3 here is CASSRGQGNQPQHF. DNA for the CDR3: TGTGCCAGCAGCCGGGGACAGGGGAATCAGCCCCAGCATTTT.

The CDR3 spells CASSWGAAAEAFF. In nucleotides, the CDR3 is TGTGCCAGCAGCTGGGGTGCCGCAGCTGAAGCTTTCTTT. The chain employs TRBV27 and TRBJ1-1; D is unclear. Germline V gives CDR1 MNHEY, CDR2 SMNVEV (reference sequence). The V and J ends lost 6 bases and 6 bases respectively, with 14 bases between them. The CDR3 sequence is 13 residues long.

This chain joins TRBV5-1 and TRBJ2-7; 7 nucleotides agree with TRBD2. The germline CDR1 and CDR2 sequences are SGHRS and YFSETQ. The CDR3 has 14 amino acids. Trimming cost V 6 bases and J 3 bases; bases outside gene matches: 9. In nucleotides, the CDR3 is TGCGCCAGCACCGCCGGACTAGGTGTCTACGAGCAGTACTTC. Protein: CASTAGLGVYEQYF.

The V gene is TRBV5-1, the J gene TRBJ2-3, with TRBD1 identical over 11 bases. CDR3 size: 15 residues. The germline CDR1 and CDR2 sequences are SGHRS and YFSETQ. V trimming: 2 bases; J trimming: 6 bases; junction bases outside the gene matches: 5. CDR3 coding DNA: TGCGCCAGCAGCTTCGGACAGGGGGCGGCGGATACGCAGTATTTT. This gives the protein CASSFGQGAADTQYF.

The CDR3 region has the DNA TGTGCCAGCAGTTACTCGATGTCAGGGTGGGATGGCTACACCTTC. It yields the protein CASSYSMSGWDGYTF. The chain uses TRBV6-5 and TRBJ1-2; D may be TRBD1 (5 bases). V was pared by 0 bases and J by 6 bases, with 14 bases between. Germline V gene data show CDR1 as MNHEY and CDR2 as SVGAGI. CDR3 length equals 15 residues.

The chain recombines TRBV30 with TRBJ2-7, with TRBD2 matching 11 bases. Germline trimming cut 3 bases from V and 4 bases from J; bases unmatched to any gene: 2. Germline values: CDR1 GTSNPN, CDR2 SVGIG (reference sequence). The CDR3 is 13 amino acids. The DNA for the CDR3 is TGTGCCTGGAGGCCTAGCGGGAGGTACGAGCAGTACTTC. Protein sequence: CAWRPSGRYEQYF.

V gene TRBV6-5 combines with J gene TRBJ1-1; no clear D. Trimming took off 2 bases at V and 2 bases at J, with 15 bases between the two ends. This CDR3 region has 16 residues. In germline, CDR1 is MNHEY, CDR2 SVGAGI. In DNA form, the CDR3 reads TGTGCCAGCAGTTACGCGTTAAAGAGAATAAACACTGAAGCTTTCTTT. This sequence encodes CASSYALKRINTEAFF.

The CDR3 DNA follows: TGTGCCAGCAGTATGACAGGGGCCTCCTACGAGCAGTACTTC. This gives the protein CASSMTGASYEQYF. The chain uses TRBV6-6 and TRBJ2-7; 8 positions agree with TRBD1. J gave up 0 bases and V 5 bases, and 3 bases lay outside the gene matches. The germline gives CDR1 MNHNY, CDR2 SVGAGI (reference sequence). The CDR3 has 14 residues.

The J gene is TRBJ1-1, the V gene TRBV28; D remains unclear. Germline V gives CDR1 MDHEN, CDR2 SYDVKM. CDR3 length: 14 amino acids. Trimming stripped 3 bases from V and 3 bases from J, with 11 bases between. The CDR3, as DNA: TGTGCCAGCAGTTTCTCGGACGGAGACACTGAAGCTTTCTTT. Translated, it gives CASSFSDGDTEAFF.

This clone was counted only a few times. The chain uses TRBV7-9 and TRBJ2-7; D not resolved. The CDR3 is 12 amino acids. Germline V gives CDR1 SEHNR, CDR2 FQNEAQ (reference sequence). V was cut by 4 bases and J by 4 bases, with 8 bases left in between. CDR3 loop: CASSSSAYEQYF. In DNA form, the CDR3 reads TGTGCCAGCAGCTCCAGCGCGTACGAGCAGTACTTC.

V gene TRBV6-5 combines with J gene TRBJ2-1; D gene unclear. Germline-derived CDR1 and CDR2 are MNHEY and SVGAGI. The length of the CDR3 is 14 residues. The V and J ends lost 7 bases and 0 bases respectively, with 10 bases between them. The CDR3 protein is CASKLVSSYNEQFF. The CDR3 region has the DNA TGTGCCAGCAAACTGGTGAGCTCCTACAATGAGCAGTTCTTC.

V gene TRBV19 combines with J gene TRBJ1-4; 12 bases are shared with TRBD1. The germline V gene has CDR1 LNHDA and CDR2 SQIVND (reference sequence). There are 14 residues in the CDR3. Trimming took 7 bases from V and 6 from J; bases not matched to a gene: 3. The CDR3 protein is CASIGTGGDEKLFF. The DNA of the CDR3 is TGTGCCAGTATTGGGACAGGGGGCGATGAAAAACTGTTTTTT.

CDR3 bases: TGTGCCAGCAGCTTAGTGGGCGGATCCTACGAGCAGTACTTC. Its translation is CASSLVGGSYEQYF. This rearrangement joins TRBV7-2 to TRBJ2-7; D unclear. Germline V gene lookup returns CDR1 SGHTA and CDR2 FQGNSA. V was pared by 1 base and J by 1 base, with 8 bases between. This CDR3 is built from 14 residues.

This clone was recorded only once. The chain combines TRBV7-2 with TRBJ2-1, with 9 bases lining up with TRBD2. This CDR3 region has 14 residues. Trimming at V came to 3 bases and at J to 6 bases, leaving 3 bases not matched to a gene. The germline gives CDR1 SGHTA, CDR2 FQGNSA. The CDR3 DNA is TGTGCCAGCAGCTTTGTGCGGGGGGGCAATGAGCAGTTCTTC. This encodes CASSFVRGGNEQFF.

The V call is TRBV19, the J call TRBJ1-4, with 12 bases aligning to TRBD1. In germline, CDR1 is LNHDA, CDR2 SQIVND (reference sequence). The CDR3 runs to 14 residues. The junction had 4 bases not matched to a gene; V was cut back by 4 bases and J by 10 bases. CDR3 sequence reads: CASSTGTGGSKLFF. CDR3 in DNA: TGTGCCAGTAGTACCGGGACAGGGGGCTCAAAACTGTTTTTT. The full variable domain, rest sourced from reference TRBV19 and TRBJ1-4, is DGGITQSPKYLFRKEGQNVTLSCEQNLNHDAMYWYRQDPGQGLRLIYYSQIVNDFQKGDIAEGYSVSREKKESFPLTVTSAQKNPTAFYLCASSTGTGGSKLFFGSGTQLSVL.

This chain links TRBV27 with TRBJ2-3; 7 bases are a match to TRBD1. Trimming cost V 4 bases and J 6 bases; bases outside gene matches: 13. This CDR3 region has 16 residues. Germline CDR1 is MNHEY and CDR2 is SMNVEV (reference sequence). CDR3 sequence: CASSSWTGLDGDTQYF. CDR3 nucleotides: TGTGCCAGCAGTTCCTGGACAGGCCTCGATGGGGATACGCAGTATTTT.